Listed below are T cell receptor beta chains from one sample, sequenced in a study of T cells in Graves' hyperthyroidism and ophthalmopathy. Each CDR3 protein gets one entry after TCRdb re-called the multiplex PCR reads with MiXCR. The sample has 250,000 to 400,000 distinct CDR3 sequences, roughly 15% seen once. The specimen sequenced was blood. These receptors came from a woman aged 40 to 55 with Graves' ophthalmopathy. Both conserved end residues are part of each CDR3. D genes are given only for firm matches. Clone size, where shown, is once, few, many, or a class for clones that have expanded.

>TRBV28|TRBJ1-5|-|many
CASRMPSGVGSNQPQHF
TGTGCCAGCAGAATGCCTAGTGGGGTCGGTAGCAATCAGCCCCAGCATTTT
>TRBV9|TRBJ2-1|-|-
CASSVQEYNEQFF
TGTGCCAGCAGCGTTCAGGAGTACAATGAGCAGTTCTTC
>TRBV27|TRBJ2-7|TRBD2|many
CASSGAQQSVAGGSPYEQYF
TGTGCCAGCAGTGGGGCCCAGCAGTCTGTAGCGGGAGGGTCCCCCTACGAGCAGTACTTC
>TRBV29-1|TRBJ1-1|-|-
CSVEDGLNTEAFF
TGCAGCGTTGAAGACGGCCTGAACACTGAAGCTTTCTTT
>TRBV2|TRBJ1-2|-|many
CAGEQGGAIGYTF
TGTGCCGGGGAACAGGGTGGTGCGATCGGCTACACCTTC
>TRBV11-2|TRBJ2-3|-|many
CASSLIGSGLGTDTQYF
TGTGCCAGCAGCTTAATTGGGTCAGGATTAGGGACAGATACGCAGTATTTT
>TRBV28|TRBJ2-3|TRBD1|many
CASSLQGARTDTQYF
TGTGCCAGCAGTTTGCAGGGGGCCAGGACAGATACGCAGTATTTT
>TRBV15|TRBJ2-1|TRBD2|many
CATSTRAGDTDEQFF
TGTGCCACCAGCACTCGGGCGGGAGATACAGATGAGCAGTTCTTC
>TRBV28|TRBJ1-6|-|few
CASRGMDSPLHF
TGTGCCAGCAGAGGGATGGATTCACCCCTCCACTTT
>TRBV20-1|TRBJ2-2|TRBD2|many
CSARASGAKNTGELFF
TGCAGTGCTAGAGCTAGCGGGGCAAAAAACACCGGGGAGCTGTTTTTT
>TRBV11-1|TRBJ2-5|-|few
CASSPGSLARETQYF
TGTGCCAGCAGCCCGGGAAGCCTAGCTAGAGAGACCCAGTACTTC
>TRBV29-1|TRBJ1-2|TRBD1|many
CSDSDRVFYGYTF
TGCAGCGATTCGGACAGGGTTTTCTATGGCTACACCTTC
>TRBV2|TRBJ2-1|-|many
CASSVGSFYNEQFF
TGTGCCAGCAGTGTTGGCAGTTTTTACAATGAGCAGTTCTTC
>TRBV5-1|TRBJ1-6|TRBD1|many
CASSSRTGVNSPLHF
TGCGCCAGCAGCTCCCGGACAGGGGTTAATTCACCCCTCCACTTT
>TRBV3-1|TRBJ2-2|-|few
CASSQDPRDTGELFF
TGTGCCAGCAGCCAAGATCCCAGGGACACCGGGGAGCTGTTTTTT
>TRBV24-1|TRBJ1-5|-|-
CATQDPNSNQPQHF
TGTGCCACCCAAGACCCTAATAGCAATCAGCCCCAGCATTTT
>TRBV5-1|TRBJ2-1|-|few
CASSLGSGILNNEQFF
TGCGCCAGCAGCTTGGGTTCAGGGATCTTGAACAATGAGCAGTTCTTC
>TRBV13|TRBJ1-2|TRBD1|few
CASSWADRVDYGYTF
TGTGCCAGCAGCTGGGCGGACAGGGTCGACTATGGCTACACCTTC
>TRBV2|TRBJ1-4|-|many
CASSGDNNEKLFF
TGTGCCAGCAGTGGGGACAATAATGAAAAACTGTTTTTT
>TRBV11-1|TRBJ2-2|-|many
CASSYRPFTGELFF
TGTGCCAGCAGCTACAGACCCTTCACCGGGGAGCTGTTTTTT
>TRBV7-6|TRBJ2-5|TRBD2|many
CASSPGLAGGWETQYF
TGTGCCAGCAGCCCTGGACTAGCGGGGGGATGGGAGACCCAGTACTTC
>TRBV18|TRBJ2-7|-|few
CASSPVAGPTGYEQYF
TGTGCCAGCTCACCAGTTGCGGGGCCCACAGGCTACGAGCAGTACTTC
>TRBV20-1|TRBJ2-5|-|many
CSASEPSETQYF
TGCAGTGCTAGTGAACCTTCGGAGACCCAGTACTTC
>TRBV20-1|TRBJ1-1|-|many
CSARDIGTKNTEAFF
TGCAGTGCTAGAGATATCGGGACAAAAAACACTGAAGCTTTCTTT
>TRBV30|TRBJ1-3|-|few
CAWSSTGSGNTIYF
TGTGCCTGGAGTTCGACGGGATCTGGAAACACCATATATTTT
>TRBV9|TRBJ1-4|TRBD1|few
CASSGLPGQTNEKLFF
TGTGCCAGCAGCGGACTCCCGGGACAGACCAATGAAAAACTGTTTTTT
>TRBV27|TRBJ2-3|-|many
CASSRLRSSTDTQYF
TGTGCCAGCAGCCGCTTAAGGAGTAGCACAGATACGCAGTATTTT
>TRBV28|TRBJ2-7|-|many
CASSLGAVTYEQYF
TGTGCCAGCAGTTTGGGGGCGGTTACTTACGAGCAGTACTTC
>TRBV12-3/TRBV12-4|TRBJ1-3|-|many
CASCMGHSGQGNTIYF
TGTGCCAGCTGTATGGGACACTCGGGGCAAGGAAACACCATATATTTT
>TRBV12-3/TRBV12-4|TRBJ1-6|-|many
CASRAGLGFNSPLHF
TGTGCCAGCAGGGCCGGCCTAGGGTTTAATTCACCCCTCCACTTT
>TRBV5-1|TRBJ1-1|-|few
CASSPGGAKNTEAFF
TGCGCCAGCAGCCCCGGAGGGGCGAAGAACACTGAAGCTTTCTTT
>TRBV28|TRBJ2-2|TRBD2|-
CASSSPGLAGDSGELFF
TGTGCCAGCAGTTCCCCGGGACTAGCGGGAGATTCCGGGGAGCTGTTTTTT
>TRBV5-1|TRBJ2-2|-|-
CASSPSKPGQNTGELFF
TGCGCCAGCAGCCCTAGTAAACCGGGACAGAACACCGGGGAGCTGTTTTTT
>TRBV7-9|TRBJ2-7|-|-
CASTEGGDEQYF
TGTGCCAGCACCGAGGGGGGAGACGAGCAGTACTTC
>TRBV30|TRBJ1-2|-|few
CAWSDIARSGYTF
TGTGCCTGGAGTGACATCGCCAGAAGTGGCTACACCTTC
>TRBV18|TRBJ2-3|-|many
CASSQAGVRDTQYF
TGTGCCAGCTCACAAGCAGGGGTCAGAGATACGCAGTATTTT
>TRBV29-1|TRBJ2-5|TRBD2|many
CSVEMLADSQETQYF
TGCAGCGTTGAAATGCTAGCGGACTCACAAGAGACCCAGTACTTC
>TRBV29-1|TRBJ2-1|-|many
CSVEGRGSGYNEQFF
TGCAGCGTTGAAGGGCGAGGTAGCGGTTACAATGAGCAGTTCTTC
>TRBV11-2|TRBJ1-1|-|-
CASSPAVGVRAFF
TGTGCCAGCAGCCCGGCCGTGGGGGTAAGGGCTTTCTTT
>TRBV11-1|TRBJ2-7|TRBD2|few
CASRETSGIAGDEQYF
TGTGCCAGCAGGGAGACTAGCGGGATCGCTGGGGACGAGCAGTACTTC
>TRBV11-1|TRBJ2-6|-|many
CASSPGVGANVLTF
TGTGCCAGCAGCCCGGGGGTCGGGGCCAACGTCCTGACTTTC
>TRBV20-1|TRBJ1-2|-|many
CSARGSTGKFYGYTF
TGCAGTGCTAGAGGGTCCACTGGGAAGTTCTATGGCTACACCTTC
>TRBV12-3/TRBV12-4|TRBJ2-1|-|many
CASSQTGGDEQFF
TGTGCCAGCAGTCAAACTGGGGGCGATGAGCAGTTCTTC
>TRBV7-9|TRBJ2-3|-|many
CASSSRGADTQYF
TGTGCCAGCAGCTCCAGGGGGGCAGATACGCAGTATTTT
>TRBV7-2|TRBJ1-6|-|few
CASSLASFTSPLHF
TGTGCCAGCAGCTTAGCAAGCTTTACTTCACCCCTCCACTTT
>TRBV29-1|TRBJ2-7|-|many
CGVRTGTDYEQYF
TGCGGCGTGAGGACCGGGACCGACTACGAGCAGTACTTC
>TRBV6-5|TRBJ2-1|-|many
CASSYSNRDEQFF
TGTGCCAGCAGTTACTCAAACAGGGATGAGCAGTTCTTC
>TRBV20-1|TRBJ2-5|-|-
CSARDSKGGYQETQYF
TGCAGTGCTAGAGATTCAAAGGGGGGGTACCAAGAGACCCAGTACTTC